The T cell receptor beta chain under discussion was sequenced for a study of blood T cell repertoires in COVID-19. At the level of the study: The study drew acute and convalescent COVID-19 samples from the United States, Italy and Spain. PBMCs, B-cell-depleted T cells, or T cells were the source of the cDNA or gDNA that made up the material.

Original handling: Quantification of nucleated cells was approximated via reference gene primer amplification. Produced via immunoSEQ multiplex PCR; TCRdb's table is partial and in-frame only. V and J calls and clone size are those listed in that table; D and trimming were worked out from the DNA. Among some 200,000 clones listed, around 80% were seen once. V lost 6 bases and J lost 5; bases outside the gene matches: 7. The CDR3 loop spans 13 amino acids. Material: peripheral blood. The sequence was obtained from a human donor with acute or convalescent COVID-19. The donor label of this sample is uncertain. The chain has TRBV12-3 or TRBV12-4 and TRBJ2-7; 7 bases are a match to TRBD1. CDR3 DNA: TGTGCCAGCAGCTACAGGGGCGGAAACGAGCAGTACTTC. Its protein is CASSYRGGNEQYF.